This T cell receptor (beta chain) was captured in a study of blood T cell repertoires in COVID-19. TCRdb's table, derived via immunoSEQ multiplex PCR, lists solely in-frame clones and lacks some. The sample contains about 300,000 clones, approximately 84% of which appear only once. This TCR came from a young man who had recovered from COVID-19. The sequenced sample consisted of PBMCs or T cells enriched from blood (not recorded which).

The CDR3 region has the DNA TGTGCCAGCAGTGAATTTGCGGGCCTCTCTGGAAACACCATATATTTT. Translated: CASSEFAGLSGNTIYF. The rearrangement joins TRBV25-1 to TRBJ1-3; D is uncertain. The V end lost 1 base, the J end lost 0 bases, and 10 bases lay between the germline ends. The CDR3 consists of 16 residues. The V gene's germline CDR1 is MGHDK and CDR2 SYGVNS.